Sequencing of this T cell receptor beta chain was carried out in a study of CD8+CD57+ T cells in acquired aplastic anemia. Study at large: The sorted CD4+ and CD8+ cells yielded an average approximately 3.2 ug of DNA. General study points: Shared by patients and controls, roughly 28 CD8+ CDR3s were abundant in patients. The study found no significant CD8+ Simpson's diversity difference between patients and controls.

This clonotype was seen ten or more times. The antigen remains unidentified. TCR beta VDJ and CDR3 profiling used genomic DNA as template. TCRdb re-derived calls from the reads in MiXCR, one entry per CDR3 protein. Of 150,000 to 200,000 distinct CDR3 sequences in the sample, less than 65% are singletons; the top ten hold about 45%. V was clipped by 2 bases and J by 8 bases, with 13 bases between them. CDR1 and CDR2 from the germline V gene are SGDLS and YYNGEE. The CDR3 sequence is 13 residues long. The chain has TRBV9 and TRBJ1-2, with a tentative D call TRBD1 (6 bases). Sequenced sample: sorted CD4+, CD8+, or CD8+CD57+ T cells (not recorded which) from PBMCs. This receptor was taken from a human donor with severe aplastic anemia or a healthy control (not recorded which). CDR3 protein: CASSVTGSEGYTF. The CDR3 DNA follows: TGTGCCAGCAGCGTCACAGGGTCTGAGGGCTACACCTTC.